Listed below are T cell receptor beta chains from one sample, sequenced in a study of tumor-infiltrating lymphocytes in primary liver carcinoma. Via MiXCR, TCRdb re-called the multiplex PCR reads, giving one row per CDR3 protein. Of about 320,000 distinct CDR3 sequences listed, 65% are singletons. The sequenced sample consisted of peripheral blood. These receptors all stem from a man aged 35-49 years with primary liver carcinoma and hepatitis B virus infection. The CDR3 runs from the conserved cysteine through the conserved F or W. D genes are given only for firm matches. Not all rows give a size; the values are once, few, many and, for expanded clones, a class.

j_gene	v_gene	d_gene	abundance	CDR3aa	CDR3nt
TRBJ2-7	TRBV6-1	NA	NA	CTVSLSRIGDYEQYF	TGTACCGTCTCCCTGTCCCGGATAGGGGACTACGAGCAGTACTTC
TRBJ2-7	TRBV5-1	TRBD1	NA	CASSMTGVEQYF	TGCGCCAGCAGTATGACAGGGGTCGAGCAGTACTTC
TRBJ2-5	TRBV4-2	TRBD2	many	CASSQDPSGRASETQYF	TGTGCCAGCAGCCAAGATCCTAGCGGGAGGGCCAGCGAGACCCAGTACTTC
TRBJ1-2	TRBV6-1	NA	NA	CACVEAGGDNYGYTF	TGTGCCTGCGTCGAGGCGGGGGGCGATAACTATGGCTACACCTTC
TRBJ2-7	TRBV5-6	TRBD1	once	CASSLLGSGTGGYEQYF	TGTGCCAGCAGCTTGTTGGGGTCCGGGACAGGGGGCTACGAGCAGTACTTC
TRBJ1-5	TRBV12-3/TRBV12-4	TRBD1	few	CASSRDRGVNQPQHF	TGTGCCAGCAGCCGGGACAGGGGGGTCAATCAGCCCCAGCATTTT
TRBJ2-7	TRBV4-1	TRBD2	many	CASSQKLAESYEQYF	TGCGCCAGCAGCCAAAAACTAGCGGAATCCTACGAGCAGTACTTC
TRBJ2-7	TRBV6-5	NA	many	CASNRQGGYEQYF	TGTGCCAGCAACCGACAGGGAGGCTACGAGCAGTACTTC
TRBJ2-1	TRBV28	NA	NA	CASTIRVPGNEQFF	TGTGCCAGCACTATCCGGGTCCCGGGAAATGAGCAGTTCTTC
TRBJ2-6	TRBV6-1	TRBD1	NA	CASIHRGTTVLTF	TGTGCCAGCATACACAGGGGCACCACCGTCCTGACTTTC
TRBJ2-2	TRBV28	NA	once	CANSLPPANTGELFF	TGTGCCAACAGTTTGCCCCCCGCGAACACCGGGGAGCTGTTTTTT
TRBJ2-3	TRBV12-5	NA	NA	CASSGPSDTQYF	TGTGCTAGTTCTGGACCCTCAGATACGCAGTATTTT
TRBJ1-1	TRBV5-5	TRBD1	NA	CASTPGGSTEAFF	TGTGCCAGCACCCCAGGGGGGTCCACTGAAGCTTTCTTT
TRBJ2-5	TRBV30	TRBD1	NA	CVWSTGTGGRETQYF	TGTGTCTGGAGTACCGGGACAGGGGGCCGAGAGACCCAGTATTTC
TRBJ1-5	TRBV9	TRBD1	NA	CASSADRVYQPQHF	TGTGCCAGCAGCGCAGACAGGGTTTATCAGCCCCAGCATTTT
TRBJ2-1	TRBV5-1	NA	NA	CASSLVDSYNEQFF	TGCGCCAGCAGCCTCGTGGACTCGTACAATGAGCAGTTCTTC
TRBJ1-6	TRBV30	NA	many	CAWSVLTDNSPLHF	TGTGCCTGGAGTGTACTCACAGATAATTCACCCCTCCACTTT
TRBJ2-7	TRBV4-2	NA	once	CTSSQGQGYEQYF	TGTACTAGCAGCCAAGGACAAGGGTACGAGCAGTACTTC
TRBJ2-2	TRBV6-5	TRBD1	many	CASRPFGEGAYTGELFF	TGTGCCAGCAGACCATTCGGCGAGGGGGCGTACACCGGGGAGCTGTTTTTT
TRBJ2-5	TRBV20-1	NA	NA	CSARAPVGGLETQYF	TGCAGTGCTAGAGCTCCCGTTGGGGGGCTCGAGACCCAGTACTTC
TRBJ2-1	TRBV4-3	NA	NA	CASSLDRLYNEQFF	TGCGCCAGCAGCCTGGATAGGTTATACAATGAGCAGTTCTTC
TRBJ2-7	TRBV28	NA	NA	CANKRGDSYEQYF	TGTGCCAACAAAAGAGGCGACTCCTACGAGCAGTACTTC
TRBJ2-7	TRBV10-3	NA	few	CAISDTGTPSYEQYF	TGTGCCATCAGTGACACCGGGACCCCATCCTACGAGCAGTACTTC
TRBJ2-3	TRBV11-2	TRBD2	NA	CASSLVTSGSGDTQYF	TGTGCCAGCAGCTTAGTGACTAGCGGGAGCGGAGATACGCAGTATTTT
TRBJ2-3	TRBV4-3	NA	many	CASSQDGSGTDTQYF	TGCGCCAGCAGCCAAGATGGGAGTGGGACAGATACGCAGTATTTT
TRBJ1-2	TRBV4-2	NA	NA	CANSQDVGGNYGYTF	TGTGCCAACAGCCAAGATGTAGGGGGGAACTATGGCTACACATTC
TRBJ1-5	TRBV10-3	NA	many	CAISESVGSNQPQHF	TGTGCCATCAGTGAGTCAGTAGGGAGCAATCAGCCCCAGCATTTT
TRBJ1-5	TRBV30	NA	NA	CAWSRIGRGQPQHF	TGTGCCTGGAGTAGAATTGGCAGGGGCCAGCCCCAGCATTTT
TRBJ1-4	TRBV5-6	TRBD1	few	CASSHPAGTEGEKLFF	TGTGCCAGCAGCCACCCTGCCGGGACAGAAGGTGAAAAACTGTTTTTT
TRBJ2-1	TRBV5-5	TRBD1	NA	CASSSGQGLYNEQFF	TGTGCCAGCAGCTCCGGACAGGGTCTATACAATGAGCAGTTCTTC
TRBJ2-3	TRBV29-1	TRBD2	NA	CSIVGLAGTDTQCF	TGCAGCATTGTAGGACTAGCTGGCACAGATACGCAGTGTTTT
TRBJ2-5	TRBV29-1	NA	NA	CSSTEWPQETRYF	TGCAGCAGCACGGAGTGGCCACAAGAGACCCGGTACTTC
TRBJ2-2	TRBV6-2/TRBV6-3	NA	many	CASSYLGTTNTGELFF	TGTGCCAGCAGTTACCTCGGGACAACGAACACCGGGGAGCTGTTTTTT
TRBJ2-5	TRBV10-3	NA	NA	CAISGTQVAETQYF	TGTGCCATCAGTGGGACACAGGTAGCGGAGACCCAGTACTTC
TRBJ2-2	TRBV5-1	NA	NA	CASRGPTLTGELFF	TGCGCCAGCAGAGGACCGACCCTTACCGGGGAGCTGTTTTTT
TRBJ1-1	TRBV11-2	NA	NA	CTSSLDSLNTEAFF	TGTACCAGCAGCTTAGATTCTTTGAACACTGAAGCTTTCTTT
TRBJ2-1	TRBV13	TRBD2	NA	CASSPSMGEGLDDSYNEQFF	TGTGCCAGCAGCCCATCGATGGGGGAGGGACTGGATGATTCCTACAATGAGCAGTTCTTC
TRBJ1-2	TRBV4-1	TRBD1	NA	CASSQDTERQGANRDYGYTF	TGCGCCAGCAGCCAAGATACAGAGCGACAGGGGGCGAACCGGGACTATGGCTACACCTTC
TRBJ2-5	TRBV5-6	TRBD2	many	CASSLAGGEETQYF	TGTGCCAGCAGTTTAGCGGGAGGGGAAGAGACCCAGTACTTC
TRBJ2-3	TRBV5-4	NA	NA	CASSLPGFGTETQYF	TGTGCCAGCAGCTTACCAGGGTTCGGCACAGAAACGCAGTATTTT
TRBJ1-3	TRBV11-2	NA	NA	CASILGGNTIYF	TGTGCCAGCATCTTAGGCGGGAACACCATATATTTT
TRBJ2-1	TRBV11-2	NA	NA	CTSSLVLLSYNEQFF	TGTACCAGCAGCTTAGTCCTCCTCTCCTACAATGAACAGTTCTTC
TRBJ1-1	TRBV4-3	NA	NA	CASSQRPEVGEAFF	TGCGCCAGCAGCCAAAGACCCGAGGTCGGTGAAGCTTTCTTT
TRBJ1-5	TRBV28	NA	NA	CASSLGVRNQPQHF	TGTGCCAGCAGTTTAGGAGTTCGCAATCAGCCCCAGCATTTT
TRBJ1-4	TRBV4-1	TRBD1	few	CAGSQGQGATNEKLFF	TGCGCCGGCAGCCAAGGGCAGGGGGCAACTAATGAAAAACTGTTTTTT
TRBJ2-1	TRBV10-3	TRBD1	NA	CATSESGTGGGTEQFF	TGTGCCACTAGTGAAAGTGGGACAGGGGGAGGTACTGAGCAGTTCTTC
TRBJ2-1	TRBV5-4	TRBD2	many	CASNAGGRKSYNEQFF	TGTGCCAGCAATGCGGGCGGGAGGAAGTCGTACAATGAGCAGTTCTTC
TRBJ2-1	TRBV4-1	NA	NA	CASSQDRSGGRELF	TGCGCCAGCAGTCAAGATCGCTCTGGCGGGCGTGAGCTCTTC
TRBJ2-1	TRBV5-5	NA	NA	CASSFSDLSYNEQFF	TGTGCCAGCAGCTTTAGCGACCTCTCCTACAATGAGCAGTTCTTC
TRBJ2-2	TRBV6-5	TRBD2	NA	CASTQASGAKGELFF	TGTGCCAGCACCCAGGCTAGCGGGGCAAAGGGGGAGCTGTTTTTT
TRBJ2-7	TRBV6-2/TRBV6-3	NA	NA	CASSSNRHGVYEQYF	TGTGCCAGCAGTTCCAACCGGCACGGGGTCTACGAGCAGTACTTC
TRBJ1-1	TRBV29-1	NA	many	CSVVYTEAFF	TGCAGCGTTGTTTACACTGAAGCTTTCTTT
TRBJ1-1	TRBV12-3/TRBV12-4	NA	NA	CASSLTDKEAEAFF	TGTGCCAGCAGTTTAACAGACAAAGAAGCTGAAGCTTTCTTT
TRBJ1-5	TRBV12-3/TRBV12-4	TRBD1	many	CASSLGTGLEPQHF	TGTGCCAGCAGTTTAGGGACAGGCCTGGAGCCCCAGCATTTT